A single sample gave rise to the 25 T cell receptor beta chains below, sequenced in a study of cytomegalovirus exposure and HLA in healthy donors. The PCR employed 60 Vbeta primers together with 13 Jbeta primers. Assay: immunoSEQ multiplex PCR; the TCRdb copy retains only in-frame clones and omits some. Of approximately 190,000 clones detected, 82% appear once; the ten largest clones hold approximately 0.8%. Specimen: PBMCs. Receptors were obtained from a woman aged 18-29 years in good health and CMV-seronegative.

The chain carries TRBV25-1 and TRBJ1-1, with D possibly matching TRBD1 (6 bases). Between the trimmed V and J ends, which lost 7 bases and 1 base, there was a span of 10 bases. This CDR3 region has 13 residues. Germline V gene data show CDR1 as MGHDK and CDR2 as SYGVNS. The CDR3, as DNA: TGTGCCAGCACCCGGACAGAGAACACTGAAGCTTTCTTT. Protein sequence: CASTRTENTEAFF.

This clone came up once. The V gene is TRBV12-5, the J gene TRBJ2-3; TRBD2 aligns across 12 bases. CDR1 LGHNT and CDR2 FRNRAP come from the germline V gene. The CDR3 consists of 16 residues. Germline trimming cut 0 bases from V and 6 bases from J; bases unmatched to any gene: 4. The CDR3 loop is CASGLVRTSGRDTQYF. In nucleotides, the CDR3 is TGTGCTAGTGGTTTGGTAAGAACTAGCGGGAGGGATACGCAGTATTTT. The full variable domain, completed using reference TRBV12-5 and TRBJ2-3, is DARVTQTPRHKVTEMGQEVTMRCQPILGHNTVFWYRQTMMQGLELLAYFRNRAPLDDSGMPKDRFSAEMPDATLATLKIQPSEPRDSAVYFCASGLVRTSGRDTQYFGPGTRLTVL.

The J gene is TRBJ1-1, the V gene TRBV27; tentatively, D is TRBD1 (5 bases). CDR1 and CDR2 (germline): MNHEY, SMNVEV (reference sequence). The CDR3 runs to 13 residues. Trimming took off 4 bases at V and 3 bases at J, with 9 bases between the two ends. CDR3 amino acids: CASSWGRDTEAFF. Written as DNA, the CDR3 is TGTGCCAGCAGTTGGGGCCGGGACACTGAAGCTTTCTTT.

V gene TRBV27 combines with J gene TRBJ2-5; D call uncertain. Germline V gene data show CDR1 as MNHEY and CDR2 as SMNVEV (reference sequence). CDR3 length: 15 residues. The V end lost 2 bases, the J end lost 5 bases, and 15 bases lay between the germline ends. CDR3 loop: CASSLTLAHGETQYF. DNA of the CDR3: TGTGCCAGCAGTTTAACCCTGGCCCACGGGGAGACCCAGTACTTC.

As to this clone: An end of the junction differs from the germline gene, which may be a read error. V gene TRBV19 combines with J gene TRBJ2-7; tentative D call: TRBD1 (6 bases). CDR1 and CDR2 (germline): LNHDA, SQIVND (reference sequence). The CDR3 runs 15 residues. CDR3 loop: CASSILQGTSSEQYF. CDR3 coding DNA: TGTGCCAGTAGTATTTTACAGGGCACCTCCTCCGAGCAGTACTTC.

The genes are TRBV6-6 and TRBJ1-1; a possible D gene is TRBD1 (6 bases). Trimming took 3 bases from V and 0 from J, leaving 8 bases between them. Germline values: CDR1 MNHNY, CDR2 SVGAGI (reference sequence). This CDR3 is built from 14 residues. As DNA, the CDR3 is TGTGCCAGCAGTTATGACAGGCTGAACACTGAAGCTTTCTTT. This translates into CASSYDRLNTEAFF.

This clone was counted a few times. Other DNA sequences from this sample encode an identical CDR3 as well. The rearrangement uses TRBV5-6 and TRBJ1-6; 7 bases map to TRBD1. CDR3 length: 14 amino acids. Per the germline V gene, CDR1 is SGHDT and CDR2 is YYEEEE. The V segment lost 0 bases and the J segment 6 bases; nucleotides outside the gene matches: 0. The CDR3 reads CASSLGQGNSPLHF. For the CDR3, the DNA is TGTGCCAGCAGCTTGGGACAGGGTAATTCACCCCTCCACTTT.

The chain couples TRBV28 to TRBJ1-6, with D perhaps matching TRBD1 (6 bases). Germline values: CDR1 MDHEN, CDR2 SYDVKM. There are 14 residues in the CDR3. Between the trimmed V and J ends, which lost 3 bases and 10 bases, there was a span of 13 bases. The CDR3 region has the DNA TGTGCCAGCAGTTTGGAACAGGGAGGGTCACCCCTCCACTTT. Translation gives CASSLEQGGSPLHF.

This clone was counted a few times. The CDR3 nucleotides read TGTGCCAGCAGCCTAACAGGGGGCGGCGGTCAGCCCCAGCATTTT. Its protein is CASSLTGGGGQPQHF. V is TRBV27 and J is TRBJ1-5; 9 nucleotides match TRBD1. V lost 6 bases to trimming and J lost 6 bases; unmatched junction nucleotides: 9. Looked up from germline, CDR1 is MNHEY and CDR2 is SMNVEV (reference sequence). The CDR3 has 15 residues.

This clone was observed a single time. This sequence joins TRBV6-5 and TRBJ1-5; perhaps TRBD1 as D (6 bases). Trimming removed 6 bases at V and 3 bases at J, with 12 bases between. Germline assignment: CDR1 MNHEY and CDR2 SVGAGI. The CDR3 totals 14 residues. The CDR3 sequence is CASSPGGHNQPQHF. The CDR3 DNA sequence: TGTGCCAGCAGCCCTGGGGGCCACAATCAGCCCCAGCATTTT.

The chain couples TRBV27 to TRBJ2-2; 11 bases line up with TRBD2. V lost 5 bases, J lost 7 bases, and 6 bases stayed unmatched. This CDR3 spans 15 amino acids. The V gene's germline CDR1 is MNHEY and CDR2 SMNVEV (reference sequence). CDR3: CASSALAGEGGELFF. CDR3 DNA: TGTGCCAGCAGTGCACTAGCGGGAGAAGGCGGGGAGCTGTTTTTT.

This clone showed up just once. The chain combines TRBV6-5 with TRBJ1-3, with D unclear. The V gene lost 6 bases and the J gene lost 4 bases, with 7 bases spanning the gap. This CDR3 is 12 amino acids long. The germline CDR1 and CDR2 sequences are MNHEY and SVGAGI. The CDR3 spells CASSPSGNTIYF. DNA for the CDR3: TGTGCCAGCAGCCCCTCGGGAAACACCATATATTTT.

The CDR3 sequence is CAWSTGQLLSYGYTF. The CDR3 nucleotides are TGTGCCTGGAGTACGGGACAGTTACTATCCTATGGCTACACCTTC. The chain combines TRBV30 with TRBJ1-2; TRBD1 agrees at 7 bases. Germline V lookup: CDR1 GTSNPN, CDR2 SVGIG (reference sequence). This CDR3 is 15 amino acids long. V gave up 2 bases and J gave up 4 bases; unmatched junction bases: 10.

The gene calls are TRBV29-1 and TRBJ2-1, with D hard to call. The ends were cut back, 3 bases at V and 0 bases at J, with 6 bases in the middle. CDR1 is SQVTM and CDR2 is ANQGSEA in the germline V gene. The CDR3 has 13 amino acids. The CDR3 spells CSVDLSSYNEQFF. The CDR3 DNA sequence: TGCAGCGTTGACCTCAGCTCCTACAATGAGCAGTTCTTC.

This chain links TRBV6-1 with TRBJ1-5, with D maybe TRBD1 (5 bases). This CDR3 contains 13 residues. With 6 bases removed from V and 4 bases from J, the gap between germline ends came to 10 bases. Germline loops: CDR1 MNHNS, CDR2 SASEGT. CDR3 region: CASSEPGNQPQHF. The CDR3 DNA follows: TGTGCCAGCAGCGAGCCAGGGAATCAGCCCCAGCATTTT.

CDR3 amino acids: CASSFSGSYNEQFF. CDR3 coding DNA: TGTGCCAGCAGCTTCTCGGGGTCCTACAATGAGCAGTTCTTC. The chain recombines TRBV7-9 with TRBJ2-1; D is possibly TRBD2 (5 bases). Germline V gene data show CDR1 as SEHNR and CDR2 as FQNEAQ (reference sequence). V lost 3 bases and J lost 1, with 7 bases in between. The CDR3 runs 14 residues.

The chain is built from TRBV5-4 and TRBJ2-7; 10 bases fit TRBD2. Trimming cost V 4 bases and J 0 bases; bases outside gene matches: 13. The CDR3 sequence is 18 residues long. Germline V CDR1 and CDR2: SGHNT, YYREEE (reference sequence). CDR3 sequence (DNA): TGTGCCAGCAGCCCTGGAGTTGGACTAGCGGTCAGCTCCTACGAGCAGTACTTC. Translating it yields CASSPGVGLAVSSYEQYF.

This chain uses TRBV20-1 with TRBJ1-2; D remains ambiguous. The CDR3 runs to 11 residues. The V and J ends lost 4 bases and 7 bases respectively, with 10 bases between them. The germline gives CDR1 DFQATT, CDR2 SNEGSKA (reference sequence). The CDR3 DNA is TGCAGTGCTACGGACTCGGGTGGCTACACCTTC. This encodes CSATDSGGYTF.

This chain links TRBV5-1 with TRBJ2-1; no clear D gene. Germline V gene sequence: CDR1 SGHRS, CDR2 YFSETQ. V was pared by 4 bases and J by 7 bases, with 12 bases between. The CDR3 spans 13 residues. CDR3 coding DNA: TGCGCCAGCAGCGTTCTTGATCTAAATGAGCAGTTCTTC. This sequence encodes CASSVLDLNEQFF. Combining the CDR3 with reference TRBV5-1 and TRBJ2-1 gives the whole variable domain KAGVTQTPRYLIKTRGQQVTLSCSPISGHRSVSWYQQTPGQGLQFLFEYFSETQRNKGNFPGRFSGRQFSNSRSEMNVSTLELGDSALYLCASSVLDLNEQFFGPGTRLTVL.

The rearrangement joins TRBV29-1 to TRBJ2-5; a possible D gene is TRBD2 (5 bases). Trimming shortened V by 2 bases and J by 2 bases, and 12 bases separated the two germline ends. Germline CDR1 and CDR2: SQVTM and ANQGSEA. The CDR3 has 14 amino acids. Here the CDR3 DNA reads TGCAGCGTTGAAATGGAGGAACAGCAAGAGACCCAGTACTTC. Protein sequence: CSVEMEEQQETQYF.

The chain recombines TRBV7-7 with TRBJ2-7; 9 nucleotides align to TRBD2. Germline assignment: CDR1 SSHAT and CDR2 FNYEAQ (reference sequence). The CDR3 is made up of 15 amino acids. V gave up 2 bases and J gave up 6 bases; unmatched junction bases: 8. The CDR3 is CASSLNLGGGGEQYF. Written as DNA, the CDR3 is TGTGCCAGCAGCTTAAATCTAGGCGGGGGGGGCGAGCAGTACTTC.

The CDR3 DNA sequence: TGTGCCAGCAGTGAAACTCCACAGGGGGCCGGCCCCCGGGCTTTCTTT. It translates to CASSETPQGAGPRAFF. The V call is TRBV2, the J call TRBJ1-1, with 9 bases fitting TRBD1. The germline CDR1 and CDR2 sequences are SNHLY and FYNNEI. V lost 2 bases to trimming and J lost 11 bases; unmatched junction nucleotides: 15. The CDR3 has 16 residues.

This clone has a single count. The chain employs TRBV27 and TRBJ2-1; 15 positions match TRBD2. The CDR3 runs to 18 residues. Per the germline V gene, CDR1 is MNHEY and CDR2 is SMNVEV (reference sequence). The V segment lost 6 bases and the J segment 8 bases; nucleotides outside the gene matches: 14. DNA of the CDR3: TGTGCCAGCAGCAGCAGGACTAGCGGGAGGGCCTTGAGGTATGAGCAGTTCTTC. Translated, it gives CASSSRTSGRALRYEQFF.

The chain combines TRBV9 with TRBJ1-2; TRBD1 matches 7 bases. Germline assignment: CDR1 SGDLS and CDR2 YYNGEE. V gave up 3 bases and J gave up 4 bases; unmatched junction bases: 3. CDR3 size: 13 residues. In nucleotides, the CDR3 is TGTGCCAGCAGCGCCAGGGACAGCTATGGCTACACCTTC. Its protein is CASSARDSYGYTF.

The chain employs TRBV2 and TRBJ2-3; 10 nucleotides match TRBD2. The CDR3 runs to 17 residues. The V gene end was trimmed by 2 bases and the J gene end by 0 bases; junction bases not matched to a gene: 5. CDR1 SNHLY and CDR2 FYNNEI come from the germline V gene. The CDR3 bases are TGTGCCAGCAGTGAAAGCGGACTAGCGGCTAGCACAGATACGCAGTATTTT. Amino acid sequence: CASSESGLAASTDTQYF.